This TCR beta chain comes out of a study of blood T cell repertoires in COVID-19. Measured with immunoSEQ multiplex PCR; TCRdb has only the in-frame clones, and not every one. The sample lists roughly 38,000 clones; about 90% were seen once. Trimming shortened V by 3 bases and J by 1 base, and 7 bases separated the two germline ends. Germline CDR1 and CDR2: LGHDT and YNNKEL (reference sequence). The CDR3 is 13 amino acids. The receptor was isolated from a man in his fifties or sixties with active or convalescent COVID-19. The rearrangement uses TRBV3-1 (or the pseudogene TRBV3-2) and TRBJ2-7; no clear D. The sequencing input was peripheral blood. CDR3 DNA sequence: TGTGCCAGCAGCCATCTAGGTTCCTACGAGCAGTACTTC. It yields the protein CASSHLGSYEQYF.